These 13 T cell receptor beta chains were all obtained from the same sample, sequenced in a study of cytotoxic CD8 clonotypes in ibrutinib-treated CLL. The data were produced by immunoSEQ multiplex PCR, yet TCRdb's version contains in-frame clones alone and is incomplete. The sample has about 300,000 clones, 67% seen once. The sample here was PBMCs, taken after 36 months of ibrutinib treatment. These receptors were obtained from a human donor with chronic lymphocytic leukemia.

This chain connects TRBV10-3 to TRBJ2-1, with TRBD2 identical over 9 bases. Losses at the gene ends were 0 bases for V and 8 bases for J; bases not matched to a gene: 14. Looked up from germline, CDR1 is ENHRY and CDR2 is SYGVKD. This CDR3 has 18 residues. The DNA of the CDR3 is TGTGCCATCAGTGAGTCCCCGGTCGCGGGCGGGAGGGCCCATGAGCAGTTCTTC. It is translated as CAISESPVAGGRAHEQFF.

This chain uses TRBV4-1 with TRBJ2-2; 8 bases line up with TRBD1. There are 17 residues in the CDR3. The ends lost 3 bases at V and 1 base at J; junction bases unmatched: 7. Germline V gene sequence: CDR1 MGHRA, CDR2 YSYEKL. The CDR3 region has the DNA TGCGCCAGCAGCCACCCCTCGGACAGGGAGAACACCGGGGAGCTGTTTTTT. Its protein is CASSHPSDRENTGELFF.

This CDR3 reads CASSLNRVGTDTQYF. CDR3 in DNA: TGCGCCAGCAGCTTGAACAGGGTGGGCACAGATACGCAGTATTTT. This chain connects TRBV5-1 to TRBJ2-3; possible D gene TRBD1, 6 bases. The CDR3 runs to 15 residues. Germline V lookup: CDR1 SGHRS, CDR2 YFSETQ. Trimming pared 1 base from V and 1 base from J, leaving 10 bases between. The full variable domain, rest sourced from reference TRBV5-1 and TRBJ2-3, is KAGVTQTPRYLIKTRGQQVTLSCSPISGHRSVSWYQQTPGQGLQFLFEYFSETQRNKGNFPGRFSGRQFSNSRSEMNVSTLELGDSALYLCASSLNRVGTDTQYFGPGTRLTVL.

The chain links TRBV2 to TRBJ1-1; D may be TRBD1 (6 bases). Germline V CDR1 and CDR2: SNHLY, FYNNEI. V dropped 9 bases and J dropped 4 bases, with 27 bases sitting between them. This CDR3 is 17 amino acids long. In nucleotides, the CDR3 is TGTGCCAGACTGGGGGTTTACAGGGCCCACGTGGGCACTGAAGCTTTCTTT. This gives the protein CARLGVYRAHVGTEAFF.

The chain carries TRBV4-3 and TRBJ2-5, with 7 bases lining up with TRBD1. Germline values: CDR1 LGHNA, CDR2 YSLEER. The CDR3 runs to 17 residues. The trim removed 1 base at V and 4 bases at J, leaving 12 bases unmatched. In DNA, the CDR3 is TGCGCCAGCAGCCAAGGAGGGGGCGCGGTAGGGCGAGAGACCCAGTACTTC. Its translation: CASSQGGGAVGRETQYF.

The CDR3 bases are TGCGCCAGCAGCCATCCTCGACAGACTCGCTCCTACAATGAGCAGTTCTTC. It is translated as CASSHPRQTRSYNEQFF. The chain is built from TRBV4-1 and TRBJ2-1; a weak D match, TRBD1 (5 bases). Trimming pared 3 bases from V and 0 bases from J, leaving 15 bases between. The CDR3 contains 17 residues. CDR1 is MGHRA and CDR2 is YSYEKL in the germline V gene.

This sequence joins TRBV6-5 and TRBJ2-5, with a possible D match to TRBD1 (5 bases). Germline lookup yields CDR1 MNHEY and CDR2 SVGAGI. CDR3 length: 12 amino acids. V shed 2 bases and J shed 5 bases, with 6 bases lying between them. The CDR3 DNA follows: TGTGCCAGCAGTTACAACAGGGAGACCCAGTACTTC. Protein product: CASSYNRETQYF.

V gene TRBV5-4 combines with J gene TRBJ1-1, with D uncertain. The length of the CDR3 is 15 residues. V lost 3 bases and J lost 6, with 18 bases in between. Germline V CDR1 and CDR2: SGHNT, YYREEE (reference sequence). CDR3 nucleotide sequence: TGTGCCAGCAGCTCCGACGAGAGCTGGGTCTCTGAAGCTTTCTTT. Translated, it gives CASSSDESWVSEAFF.

This chain joins TRBV11-3 and TRBJ2-5; D remains ambiguous. The CDR3 is made up of 13 amino acids. V was pared by 3 bases and J by 8 bases, with 13 bases between. CDR1 SGHNT and CDR2 YENEEA come from the germline V gene. For the CDR3, the DNA is TGTGCCAGCAGCTTTGGTAGTCTGGATACCCAGTACTTC. Protein product: CASSFGSLDTQYF.

V usage is TRBV5-1 and J usage is TRBJ2-6; 8 positions match TRBD2. Per the germline V gene, CDR1 is SGHRS and CDR2 is YFSETQ. J was trimmed by 2 bases and V by 0 bases; bases with no gene match: 10. CDR3 length: 19 amino acids. CDR3 amino acids: CASSLARGGLSAGANVLTF. In DNA, the CDR3 is TGCGCCAGCAGCTTGGCCCGCGGGGGGCTCTCGGCTGGGGCCAACGTCCTGACTTTC.

In DNA form, the CDR3 reads TGTGCCATCCTAGCGGGAGCAGGGGTTACCAAAAACATTCAGTACTTC. This sequence encodes CAILAGAGVTKNIQYF. The V and J genes are TRBV6-4 and TRBJ2-4, with 10 bases identical to TRBD2. This CDR3 contains 16 residues. The junction had 11 bases not matched to a gene; V was cut back by 10 bases and J by 2 bases. CDR1 is MRHNA, CDR2 SNTAGT, per germline.

The rearrangement joins TRBV29-1 to TRBJ2-7; D gene unclear. The CDR3 runs to 12 residues. V lost 4 bases and J lost 2, with 9 bases in between. Per the germline V gene, CDR1 is SQVTM and CDR2 is ANQGSEA. Here the CDR3 DNA reads TGCAGCGTTGTGGCAGCGACCTACGAGCAGTACTTC. This sequence encodes CSVVAATYEQYF.

This rearrangement joins TRBV7-8 to TRBJ2-7, with a weak D call TRBD1 (6 bases). CDR3 size: 12 residues. Trimming cost V 5 bases and J 10 bases, with 15 bases left between them. CDR1 and CDR2 from the germline V gene are SGHVS and FQNEAQ. CDR3 bases: TGTGCCAGCAGCCACTACAGGGAACGACAGTACTTC. It encodes CASSHYRERQYF.